A selection of T cell receptor beta chains follows, all from one sample in a study of blood T cell repertoires in COVID-19. Clones were sequenced by immunoSEQ multiplex PCR, and TCRdb holds only the in-frame ones, with some missing. This table holds around 700,000 clones, 85% to 90% found once. Sequencing used peripheral blood. The receptors stem from a woman between 18 and 29 years old with acute or convalescent COVID-19. CDR3s include the opening cysteine and the closing phenylalanine or tryptophan. The order of the fields is CDR3 protein, CDR3 DNA, V gene, clone size, J gene, D gene. The D gene is left open where the match is weak. Expanded clones are given a class, and other clones once, few, many or no size at all.

CDR3: CASSTQGRDSPLHF
DNA: TGTGCCAGCAGCACACAAGGGAGGGATTCACCCCTCCACTTT
V: TRBV9
size: few
J: TRBJ1-6
D: -

CDR3: CASSAPGTGNGYTF
DNA: TGTGCCAGCAGTGCCCCGGGGACTGGTAATGGCTACACCTTC
V: TRBV2
size: -
J: TRBJ1-2
D: -

CDR3: CASSLAGLAKNIQYF
DNA: TGTGCCAGCAGTCTAGCGGGGTTGGCCAAAAACATTCAGTACTTC
V: TRBV6-6
size: -
J: TRBJ2-4
D: TRBD2

CDR3: CATSREGGGPGEQYF
DNA: TGTGCCACCAGCAGAGAAGGCGGGGGGCCAGGCGAGCAGTACTTC
V: TRBV15
size: -
J: TRBJ2-7
D: TRBD2

CDR3: CASTSSSAQDGYTF
DNA: TGTGCCAGCACCTCTAGCTCCGCTCAAGATGGCTACACCTTC
V: TRBV7-9
size: -
J: TRBJ1-2
D: -

CDR3: CASILYADLNYGYTF
DNA: TGTGCCAGCATCTTATACGCAGATCTTAACTATGGCTACACCTTC
V: TRBV5-4
size: -
J: TRBJ1-2
D: -

CDR3: CASSIEYRGNGYTF
DNA: TGTGCCAGTAGTATAGAGTACAGGGGAAACGGCTACACCTTC
V: TRBV19
size: -
J: TRBJ1-2
D: TRBD1

CDR3: CASRTSGGLTDTQYF
DNA: TGTGCCAGCAGGACTAGCGGGGGGTTGACAGATACGCAGTATTTT
V: TRBV3-1/TRBV3-2
size: -
J: TRBJ2-3
D: TRBD2

CDR3: CASSLMTGSNSYEQYF
DNA: TGTGCCAGCAGCTTAATGACAGGGTCAAACTCCTACGAGCAGTACTTC
V: TRBV7-9
size: -
J: TRBJ2-7
D: TRBD1

CDR3: CSVTWGGSGELFF
DNA: TGCAGCGTCACTTGGGGAGGAAGCGGGGAGCTGTTTTTT
V: TRBV29-1
size: once
J: TRBJ2-2
D: -

CDR3: CASSAGSSPLHF
DNA: TGTGCCAGCAGCGCAGGGTCCTCACCCCTCCACTTT
V: TRBV5-6
size: -
J: TRBJ1-6
D: -

CDR3: CASSRQGSDKRISYEQYF
DNA: TGTGCCAGCAGCCGACAGGGGTCCGATAAACGCATTTCCTACGAGCAGTACTTC
V: TRBV5-8
size: -
J: TRBJ2-7
D: TRBD1

CDR3: CATSSTGANYGYTF
DNA: TGTGCCACCAGTTCTACAGGGGCTAACTATGGCTACACCTTC
V: TRBV24-1
size: -
J: TRBJ1-2
D: TRBD1

CDR3: CASSIDPAGNYGYTF
DNA: TGTGCCAGTAGTATAGATCCAGCAGGGAACTATGGCTACACCTTC
V: TRBV19
size: -
J: TRBJ1-2
D: -

CDR3: CASSPSVATEAFF
DNA: TGTGCCAGCTCACCATCGGTAGCCACTGAAGCTTTCTTT
V: TRBV18
size: few
J: TRBJ1-1
D: -

CDR3: CASSYQTGKSSYNEQFF
DNA: TGTGCCAGCAGCTACCAAACAGGGAAGAGTTCCTACAATGAGCAGTTCTTC
V: TRBV5-8
size: once
J: TRBJ2-1
D: -

CDR3: CASSWENRVSHTEAFF
DNA: TGTGCCAGCAGCTGGGAGAACAGAGTCTCCCATACTGAAGCTTTCTTT
V: TRBV11-2
size: -
J: TRBJ1-1
D: -

CDR3: CASSRAGDNNEKLFF
DNA: TGCGCCAGCAGCAGAGCAGGGGATAATAATGAAAAACTGTTTTTT
V: TRBV5-1
size: -
J: TRBJ1-4
D: -

CDR3: CASSEITDGFTEAFF
DNA: TGTGCCAGCAGTGAAATAACAGACGGATTCACTGAAGCTTTCTTT
V: TRBV6-1
size: -
J: TRBJ1-1
D: -

CDR3: CASSYSTSGGADEQFF
DNA: TGTGCCAGCAGTTACTCGACTAGCGGGGGGGCCGATGAGCAGTTCTTC
V: TRBV6-2/TRBV6-3
size: -
J: TRBJ2-1
D: TRBD2

CDR3: CASKVGGSPLHF
DNA: TGTGCCAGTAAGGTCGGGGGTTCACCCCTCCACTTT
V: TRBV19
size: -
J: TRBJ1-6
D: -

CDR3: CASSVTGGAYGANVLTF
DNA: TGTGCCAGCAGTGTTACAGGGGGCGCGTATGGGGCCAACGTCCTGACTTTC
V: TRBV2
size: -
J: TRBJ2-6
D: TRBD1

CDR3: CASSIGVGTGGFPNTGELFF
DNA: TGTGCCAGTAGTATAGGAGTTGGGACAGGGGGCTTCCCGAACACCGGGGAGCTGTTTTTT
V: TRBV19
size: -
J: TRBJ2-2
D: TRBD1

CDR3: CASSSTPSTDTQYF
DNA: TGTGCCAGCAGCTCGACACCCAGCACAGATACGCAGTATTTT
V: TRBV3-1/TRBV3-2
size: -
J: TRBJ2-3
D: -

CDR3: CASSPGGFDYEQYF
DNA: TGTGCCAGCAGCCCAGGGGGCTTTGACTACGAGCAGTACTTC
V: TRBV5-8
size: -
J: TRBJ2-7
D: TRBD1

CDR3: CASSQGQGAYEQYF
DNA: TGCGCCAGCAGCCAAGGACAGGGGGCCTACGAGCAGTACTTC
V: TRBV4-3
size: -
J: TRBJ2-7
D: TRBD1

CDR3: CASSPTGPAYEQYF
DNA: TGTGCCAGCAGTCCTACAGGACCTGCCTACGAGCAGTACTTC
V: TRBV5-6
size: -
J: TRBJ2-7
D: -

CDR3: CATSDLGRGGPETQYF
DNA: TGTGCCACCAGTGATTTAGGGCGGGGGGGCCCAGAGACCCAGTACTTC
V: TRBV24-1
size: -
J: TRBJ2-5
D: TRBD2

CDR3: CASSYFAGDTQYF
DNA: TGTGCCAGCAGTTACTTCGCCGGAGATACGCAGTATTTT
V: TRBV6-5
size: -
J: TRBJ2-3
D: -

CDR3: CASSLRGEKLFF
DNA: TGTGCCAGCTCCCTCCGGGGGGAAAAACTGTTTTTT
V: TRBV19
size: -
J: TRBJ1-4
D: -

CDR3: CASNGDRPYEQYF
DNA: TGTGCCAGCAATGGGGACAGGCCCTACGAGCAGTACTTC
V: TRBV25-1
size: -
J: TRBJ2-7
D: TRBD1

CDR3: CASSLITSGGVNEQFF
DNA: TGTGCCAGCAGCTTAATCACTAGCGGGGGGGTAAATGAGCAGTTCTTC
V: TRBV13
size: -
J: TRBJ2-1
D: TRBD2

CDR3: CASSQTLAGTNTGELFF
DNA: TGTGCCAGCAGTCAAACACTAGCGGGGACGAACACCGGGGAGCTGTTTTTT
V: TRBV6-6
size: -
J: TRBJ2-2
D: TRBD2

CDR3: CASSLRVSPIYNTEAFF
DNA: TGTGCCAGCAGCTTACGAGTTTCACCGATTTACAACACTGAAGCTTTCTTT
V: TRBV7-3
size: few
J: TRBJ1-1
D: -

CDR3: CASSRGTGRNTIYF
DNA: TGTGCCAGCAGCCGAGGGACAGGGAGAAACACCATATATTTT
V: TRBV3-1/TRBV3-2
size: -
J: TRBJ1-3
D: TRBD1

CDR3: CASSSQGGQPQHF
DNA: TGTGCCAGTAGTTCTCAGGGAGGCCAGCCCCAGCATTTT
V: TRBV19
size: -
J: TRBJ1-5
D: -

CDR3: CASRRTSGVGDNEQFF
DNA: TGTGCCAGTAGACGGACTAGCGGGGTCGGCGACAATGAGCAGTTCTTC
V: TRBV19
size: -
J: TRBJ2-1
D: TRBD2

CDR3: CASSLTGQALSGNTIYF
DNA: TGTGCCAGCAGCCTGACCGGACAGGCCCTCTCTGGAAACACCATATATTTT
V: TRBV3-1/TRBV3-2
size: once
J: TRBJ1-3
D: TRBD1

CDR3: CATNRGGWTEAFF
DNA: TGTGCCACCAACCGGGGGGGTTGGACTGAAGCTTTCTTT
V: TRBV12-3/TRBV12-4
size: once
J: TRBJ1-1
D: -

CDR3: CASSPTSGSQETQYF
DNA: TGTGCCAGCTCACCAACTAGCGGGTCTCAAGAGACCCAGTACTTC
V: TRBV18
size: -
J: TRBJ2-5
D: TRBD2

CDR3: CASSQDTGQRQPQHF
DNA: TGTGCCAGCAGCCAAGACACCGGACAGAGACAGCCCCAGCATTTT
V: TRBV4-2
size: -
J: TRBJ1-5
D: -

CDR3: CSVVRNGGDTEAFF
DNA: TGCAGCGTTGTGAGAAACGGGGGAGACACTGAAGCTTTCTTT
V: TRBV29-1
size: -
J: TRBJ1-1
D: -

CDR3: CASSPRQGTGYTF
DNA: TGTGCCAGCAGTCCCCGACAGGGAACGGGCTACACCTTC
V: TRBV6-2/TRBV6-3
size: -
J: TRBJ1-2
D: TRBD1

CDR3: CAWRGGPPYEQYF
DNA: TGTGCCTGGAGGGGGGGTCCTCCCTACGAGCAGTACTTC
V: TRBV30
size: -
J: TRBJ2-7
D: -

CDR3: CASSRSGGGFSGNTIYF
DNA: TGTGCCAGCAGCAGATCAGGTGGGGGGTTCTCTGGAAACACCATATATTTT
V: TRBV9
size: -
J: TRBJ1-3
D: -

CDR3: CASSSDIVAGGPYGYTF
DNA: TGCGCCAGCAGCTCTGACATAGTGGCAGGGGGCCCCTATGGCTACACCTTC
V: TRBV5-1
size: -
J: TRBJ1-2
D: TRBD1

CDR3: CASSSDGRPRGYTF
DNA: TGTGCCAGCAGCTCAGATGGCCGGCCCAGGGGCTACACCTTC
V: TRBV7-9
size: -
J: TRBJ1-2
D: -

CDR3: CASSAETGYPPYEQYF
DNA: TGTGCCAGCAGTGCTGAGACAGGGTACCCCCCCTACGAGCAGTACTTC
V: TRBV6-1
size: -
J: TRBJ2-7
D: TRBD1

CDR3: CASSQVRPSGNTIYF
DNA: TGTGCCAGCAGCCAAGTTCGTCCTTCTGGAAACACCATATATTTT
V: TRBV3-1/TRBV3-2
size: -
J: TRBJ1-3
D: -

CDR3: CASSWMTGGIGNTEAFF
DNA: TGTGCCAGCAGCTGGATGACAGGGGGGATAGGGAACACTGAAGCTTTCTTT
V: TRBV5-6
size: -
J: TRBJ1-1
D: TRBD1

CDR3: CAWKIIGLGKTEAFF
DNA: TGTGCCTGGAAAATAATTGGGCTCGGGAAGACTGAAGCTTTCTTT
V: TRBV30
size: -
J: TRBJ1-1
D: -

CDR3: CASSFGPSTNEKLFF
DNA: TGCGCCAGCAGCTTTGGCCCGTCGACTAATGAAAAACTGTTTTTT
V: TRBV5-1
size: once
J: TRBJ1-4
D: -

CDR3: CASSFSQGQAGAYTF
DNA: TGTGCCAGCAGCTTCTCGCAGGGACAGGCTGGAGCCTACACCTTC
V: TRBV11-2
size: -
J: TRBJ1-2
D: TRBD1

CDR3: CASSSTGTGGINYGYTF
DNA: TGCGCCAGCAGCTCGACCGGGACAGGGGGTATTAACTATGGCTACACCTTC
V: TRBV5-1
size: once
J: TRBJ1-2
D: TRBD1

CDR3: CASSRWTGGLFF
DNA: TGTGCCAGCAGCAGATGGACAGGGGGGCTGTTTTTT
V: TRBV12-3/TRBV12-4
size: -
J: TRBJ2-2
D: TRBD1

CDR3: CAVLRWTGGGKETQYF
DNA: TGTGCCGTTTTAAGGTGGACAGGGGGCGGAAAGGAGACCCAGTACTTC
V: TRBV2
size: -
J: TRBJ2-5
D: TRBD1

CDR3: CASRQEPQGYGYTF
DNA: TGTGCCAGTCGACAGGAACCACAAGGCTATGGCTACACCTTC
V: TRBV19
size: -
J: TRBJ1-2
D: -

CDR3: CASSQDKRDQPQHF
DNA: TGCGCCAGCAGCCAAGATAAGCGAGATCAGCCCCAGCATTTT
V: TRBV4-1
size: -
J: TRBJ1-5
D: -